These 17 T cell receptor beta chains share one sample of origin, sequenced in a study of T cell changes during pregnancy in multiple sclerosis. Clones were sequenced by immunoSEQ multiplex PCR, and TCRdb holds only the in-frame ones, with some missing. This sample has 58,000 or so clones, with less than 90% found just once. The source was CD4+ T cells from peripheral blood mononuclear cells, collected in the third trimester of pregnancy. The receptors derive from a female donor with multiple sclerosis, enrolled in a pregnancy study.

The chain couples TRBV7-2 to TRBJ2-3; 7 bases align to TRBD2. CDR3 length: 13 amino acids. V shed 4 bases and J 5 bases; nucleotides not matched to a gene: 3. Germline V CDR1 and CDR2: SGHTA, FQGNSA. CDR3 amino acids: CASSSGGLDTQYF. The CDR3 bases are TGTGCCAGCAGCTCCGGGGGGTTAGATACGCAGTATTTT.

The CDR3 region is CASSFGGAPTDTQYF. CDR3 DNA: TGTGCCAGCAGCTTCGGCGGGGCGCCCACAGATACGCAGTATTTT. The chain carries TRBV5-8 and TRBJ2-3; D perhaps matches TRBD2 (6 bases). Per germline, CDR1 SGHTS and CDR2 YDEGEE. V was trimmed by 2 bases and J by 2 bases, leaving 12 bases between them. The CDR3 is made up of 15 amino acids.

This clone was observed a single time. The chain links TRBV25-1 to TRBJ1-2; D possibly corresponds to TRBD1 (6 bases). The CDR3 is 14 residues long. Looked up from germline, CDR1 is MGHDK and CDR2 is SYGVNS. V lost 0 bases and J lost 3, with 8 bases in between. The CDR3 bases are TGTGCCAGCAGTGAATATAAGGGGGACTATGGCTACACCTTC. This sequence encodes CASSEYKGDYGYTF.

About this clone: Other DNA sequences in the sample encode the same CDR3. The chain links TRBV5-6 to TRBJ2-2; TRBD2 might be the D (6 bases). The CDR3 has 14 residues. From germline, CDR1 is SGHDT and CDR2 YYEEEE. V dropped 4 bases and J dropped 2 bases, with 9 bases sitting between them. CDR3 region: CASSPGTNTGELFF. In nucleotides, the CDR3 is TGTGCCAGCAGCCCCGGGACTAACACCGGGGAGCTGTTTTTT.

This rearrangement joins TRBV2 to TRBJ2-7, with 9 positions matching TRBD1. V lost 7 bases and J lost 5; bases outside the gene matches: 9. CDR3 length: 14 amino acids. Germline CDR1 is SNHLY and CDR2 is FYNNEI. The CDR3 sequence: CASTYGTGNHEQYF. CDR3 coding DNA: TGTGCCAGCACTTATGGGACAGGGAACCACGAGCAGTACTTC.

This chain uses TRBV6-5 with TRBJ2-6; D ambiguous. The CDR3 spans 15 residues. V was trimmed by 0 bases and J by 1 base, leaving 4 bases between them. CDR1 and CDR2 (germline): MNHEY, SVGAGI. The CDR3 nucleotides are TGTGCCAGCAGTTACTCGCGGTCTGGGGCCAACGTCCTGACTTTC. It yields the protein CASSYSRSGANVLTF.

The chain couples TRBV10-1 to TRBJ1-2; a weak D match, TRBD1 (5 bases). This CDR3 region has 15 residues. Trimming left V 0 bases short and J 8 bases short, with 16 bases between. Germline V gene sequence: CDR1 WNHNN, CDR2 SYGVQD (reference sequence). CDR3 DNA sequence: TGCGCCAGCAGTGAGTCGATGGGGACTATCGAAGGCTACACCTTC. The encoded protein is CASSESMGTIEGYTF.

CDR3 sequence: CASSEAAVRGTEAFF. The CDR3 DNA reads TGTGCCAGCAGTGAAGCAGCGGTCCGGGGAACTGAAGCTTTCTTT. The chain joins TRBV6-1 to TRBJ1-1; no clear D. Between the trimmed V and J ends, which lost 0 bases and 5 bases, there was a span of 13 bases. Germline V gives CDR1 MNHNS, CDR2 SASEGT. The CDR3 consists of 15 residues.

The count of this clone is one. The rearrangement uses TRBV7-9 and TRBJ2-1; TRBD2 might be the D (5 bases). V was pared by 5 bases and J by 4 bases, with 15 bases between. There are 15 residues in the CDR3. Germline V gene sequence: CDR1 SEHNR, CDR2 FQNEAQ (reference sequence). In nucleotides, the CDR3 is TGTGCCAGCAGCCCCCGGGGTAGCGCATACAATGAGCAGTTCTTC. It codes for CASSPRGSAYNEQFF.

The gene calls are TRBV7-2 and TRBJ1-2; 8 bases map to TRBD1. CDR1 is SGHTA, CDR2 FQGNSA, per germline. The V and J ends lost 5 bases and 5 bases, in that order; junction bases with no gene match: 10. The CDR3 loop spans 15 amino acids. The CDR3 coding sequence is TGTGCCAGCAGCCTGGTGACAGGGGAGGGATATGGCTACACCTTC. Its protein product is CASSLVTGEGYGYTF.

The gene calls are TRBV7-9 and TRBJ2-1; the D gene is possibly TRBD2 (6 bases). Trimming left V 3 bases short and J 7 bases short, with 13 bases between. The length of the CDR3 is 14 residues. The germline CDR1 and CDR2 sequences are SEHNR and FQNEAQ (reference sequence). CDR3 amino acids: CASSLGLEANEQFF. CDR3 nucleotides: TGTGCCAGCAGCTTGGGACTTGAGGCTAATGAGCAGTTCTTC.

This rearrangement joins TRBV10-3 to TRBJ2-5; D gene ambiguous. CDR1 and CDR2 from the germline V gene are ENHRY and SYGVKD. The CDR3 spans 13 residues. The germline V and J ends were trimmed by 0 bases and 3 bases, with 5 bases remaining between them. The CDR3, as DNA: TGTGCCATCAGTGAGTCCGAGGAAGAGACCCAGTACTTC. This sequence encodes CAISESEEETQYF.

This chain joins TRBV6-1 and TRBJ2-2, with 12 positions matching TRBD2. The CDR3 is 15 residues long. Germline-derived CDR1 and CDR2 are MNHNS and SASEGT. Trimming removed 8 bases from V and 6 bases from J; junction bases left unmatched: 7. The CDR3 sequence: CASDILAGGPGELFF. The CDR3 coding sequence is TGTGCCAGCGACATACTAGCGGGAGGCCCCGGGGAGCTGTTTTTT.

The chain couples TRBV30 to TRBJ1-5, with 8 bases matching TRBD1. In germline, CDR1 is GTSNPN, CDR2 SVGIG (reference sequence). The V gene end was trimmed by 0 bases and the J gene end by 0 bases; junction bases not matched to a gene: 10. CDR3 size: 18 residues. The CDR3 DNA follows: TGTGCCTGGAGTGTACCCGGACAGGGTGTTTATAGCAATCAGCCCCAGCATTTT. This translates into CAWSVPGQGVYSNQPQHF.

The genes are TRBV11-1 and TRBJ2-3; 7 bases are a match to TRBD2. V trimming: 8 bases; J trimming: 5 bases; junction bases outside the gene matches: 4. This CDR3 region has 12 residues. The germline V gene has CDR1 SGHAT and CDR2 FQDESV (reference sequence). CDR3 sequence: CASQLAKDTQYF. The CDR3 DNA follows: TGTGCCAGCCAACTAGCGAAAGATACGCAGTATTTT.

The chain is built from TRBV5-6 and TRBJ2-7, with TRBD2 matching 7 bases. The length of the CDR3 is 14 residues. With 6 bases clipped from V and 7 bases from J, the junction kept 13 bases outside the gene matches. From germline, CDR1 is SGHDT and CDR2 YYEEEE. For the CDR3, the DNA is TGTGCCAGCACCCGGGGGGAGGCGAGAAGGGAGCAGTACTTC. Amino acid sequence: CASTRGEARREQYF.

CDR3 DNA: TGTGCCAGCTCACCTAAACAGGGGGCAACGGCCTACGAGCAGTACTTC. Its protein product is CASSPKQGATAYEQYF. The genes are TRBV18 and TRBJ2-7; 9 positions agree with TRBD1. The CDR3 is made up of 16 amino acids. Germline V gene sequence: CDR1 KGHSH, CDR2 LQKENI. The J segment lost 2 bases and the V segment lost 3 bases, leaving 8 bases of the junction unmatched.